This T cell receptor (beta chain) came from a study of T cell responses to AZD1222 COVID-19 vaccine. Study results and limitations: Vaccine-associated CD4 TCRs ranged over spike, dominating at 160-218 and 743-854. Females made up more of the donors, who were largely white British, and clonal diversity may have come out too low.

This clone appeared a single time. What it binds is unknown. Germline V lookup: CDR1 SGHAT, CDR2 FQNNGV. V lost 0 bases to trimming and J lost 2 bases, with 2 bases between them. The CDR3 loop spans 13 amino acids. Assay: immunoSEQ multiplex PCR; the TCRdb copy retains only in-frame clones and omits some. This table holds 120,000 or so clones, 75% to 90% found once. This specimen consisted of peripheral blood, obtained on day 0 of MenACWY control vaccination. This TCR derives from an adult in good health. This chain uses TRBV11-2 with TRBJ1-3; D not certain. The chain's CDR3 is CASSLETGNTIYF. Here the CDR3 DNA reads TGTGCCAGCAGCTTAGAGACTGGAAACACCATATATTTT.